Described below is a single T cell receptor beta chain sequence and its context. As yet, its antigen is unknown. It was CD45RO-negative cells, positively selected for CCR7, that made up naive CD8 cells, with terminally differentiated effector memory CD45RA+ cells excluded. CDR1 and CDR2 from the germline V gene are MNHEY and SMNVEV (reference sequence). Unmatched junction bases numbered 8, after V lost 3 bases and J lost 8 bases. CDR3 length: 16 amino acids. The data originate from a study of shared clonotypes between healthy human individuals. Turning to the study itself: Two women and a few men aged 18 to 49 served as donors.

Study findings and constraints: The authors sampled blood alone, and tissue repertoires likely differ. The four-donor shared clonotypes exceeded non-shared clonotypes in generation probability, with non-shared ones scoring lower.

This was a deep-level run. Profiled with immunoSEQ multiplex PCR; TCRdb holds only in-frame clones, not every one. The sample lists about 2 million clones; about 94% were seen once. This rearrangement joins TRBV27 to TRBJ1-6, with 9 bases matching TRBD1. What was sequenced was naive CD8+ T cells sorted from blood. This TCR derives from a man aged 18 to 30 in good health. The DNA for the CDR3 is TGTGCCAGCAGTTTGGGTACAGGGGGCATAGATTCACCCCTCCACTTT. Encoded protein: CASSLGTGGIDSPLHF.